Following are 18 T cell receptor beta chains from one sample sequenced in a study of control samples from healthy donors and cancer patients. Assay used: immunoSEQ multiplex PCR; TCRdb lists only in-frame clones, some missing. The sample lists under 30,000 clones, roughly 87% occurring once. The material sequenced was formalin-fixed, paraffin-embedded tissue. These receptors all stem from a female donor with melanoma.

This chain uses TRBV10-3 with TRBJ2-5, with D perhaps TRBD1 or TRBD2 (6 bases each). V dropped 6 bases and J dropped 5 bases, with 22 bases sitting between them. Germline lookup yields CDR1 ENHRY and CDR2 SYGVKD. The CDR3 loop spans 16 amino acids. As DNA, the CDR3 is TGTGCCATCAGGGAAGGGGGGACGCGGGTCTCGGAGACCCAGTACTTC. Protein product: CAIREGGTRVSETQYF.

V gene TRBV6-5 combines with J gene TRBJ1-5; weak D call: TRBD1 (5 bases). The CDR3 length is 15 residues. Looked up from germline, CDR1 is MNHEY and CDR2 is SVGAGI. Trimming shortened V by 7 bases and J by 0 bases, and 13 bases separated the two germline ends. DNA for the CDR3: TGTGCCAGCAAATATGAGGGGATTAGCAATCAGCCCCAGCATTTT. It translates to CASKYEGISNQPQHF.

This clone has just one count. This rearrangement joins TRBV7-2 to TRBJ2-3; 10 nucleotides match TRBD2. Germline trimming cut 6 bases from V and 4 bases from J; bases unmatched to any gene: 7. The CDR3 runs 15 residues. The germline V gene encodes CDR1 SGHTA and CDR2 FQGNSA. The CDR3: CASRPSGRESDTQYF. The DNA for the CDR3 is TGTGCCAGCAGGCCTAGCGGGAGAGAATCAGATACGCAGTATTTT.

This chain connects TRBV18 to TRBJ1-2; D unresolved. V lost 0 bases to trimming and J lost 1 base, with 6 bases between them. CDR3 length: 14 residues. Germline-derived CDR1 and CDR2 are KGHSH and LQKENI. Written as DNA, the CDR3 is TGTGCCAGCTCACCACCGGGCGGTAACTATGGCTACACCTTC. Amino acid sequence: CASSPPGGNYGYTF.

This clone was observed a few times. The gene calls are TRBV9 and TRBJ2-7; TRBD2 might be the D (5 bases). The V end was cut by 3 bases, the J end by 2 bases, with 9 bases between. Looked up from germline, CDR1 is SGDLS and CDR2 is YYNGEE. The CDR3 has 13 residues. In nucleotides, the CDR3 is TGTGCCAGCAGCGACGGACTCGCCTACGAGCAGTACTTC. Translating it yields CASSDGLAYEQYF.

This chain connects TRBV7-9 to TRBJ2-7; TRBD1 matches 8 bases. V was clipped by 5 bases and J by 3 bases; unmatched bases: 6. This CDR3 has 14 residues. Germline V gene data show CDR1 as SEHNR and CDR2 as FQNEAQ (reference sequence). The CDR3: CASSSRGRDYEQYF. CDR3 bases: TGTGCCAGCAGCAGCAGGGGGCGAGACTACGAGCAGTACTTC.

The rearrangement links TRBV19 to TRBJ2-2; D gene uncertain. The CDR3 sequence is 14 residues long. CDR1 LNHDA and CDR2 SQIVND come from the germline V gene (reference sequence). V was pared by 6 bases and J by 3 bases, with 11 bases between. CDR3 sequence (DNA): TGTGCCAGTAGACCAAGAAAGGACACCGGGGAGCTGTTTTTT. Translating it yields CASRPRKDTGELFF.

CDR3 DNA: TGTGCCAGCAGCTTAGGGTTCGTTGTTGAGCAGTTCTTC. Translated, it gives CASSLGFVVEQFF. The chain employs TRBV13 and TRBJ2-1; no definite D call. The CDR3 contains 13 residues. Germline values: CDR1 PRHDT, CDR2 FYEKMQ (reference sequence). The V and J ends lost 0 bases and 9 bases respectively, with 9 bases between them. Using reference TRBV13 and TRBJ2-1 for the parts outside the CDR3, the full variable domain is AAGVIQSPRHLIKEKRETATLKCYPIPRHDTVYWYQQGPGQDPQFLISFYEKMQSDKGSIPDRFSAQQFSDYHSELNMSSLELGDSALYFCASSLGFVVEQFFGPGTRLTVL.

In its sample, this clone was seen once. The V call is TRBV6-1, the J call TRBJ1-5; possible D gene TRBD1, 5 bases. The germline V gene has CDR1 MNHNS and CDR2 SASEGT. V lost 2 bases and J 1 base, leaving 15 bases between the germline ends. The CDR3 covers 17 residues. The CDR3 region has the DNA TGTGCCAGCAGTGAAATTTATGGGGCGGGGAGCAATCAGCCCCAGCATTTT. Translation gives CASSEIYGAGSNQPQHF.

The V and J genes are TRBV7-8 and TRBJ1-4; D ambiguous. V lost 5 bases and J lost 0, with 13 bases in between. The CDR3 extends over 16 amino acids. The germline V gene has CDR1 SGHVS and CDR2 FQNEAQ. The CDR3 loop is CASSHPGRPTNEKLFF. The CDR3 DNA is TGTGCCAGCAGCCACCCCGGACGGCCAACTAATGAAAAACTGTTTTTT.

By share, this clone counts as large (0.1 to 1%). This CDR3 is also generated by other DNA sequences in the sample. J is TRBJ1-6 and V is TRBV5-5, with D uncertain. The CDR3 has 17 amino acids. Trimming removed 6 bases at V and 6 bases at J, with 22 bases between. Germline V gene lookup returns CDR1 SGHKS and CDR2 YYEKEE (reference sequence). The CDR3, as DNA: TGTGCCAGCAACCTGGACGTCGGGCAGGCCTTTAATTCACCCCTCCACTTT. Protein sequence: CASNLDVGQAFNSPLHF.

J is TRBJ1-2 and V is TRBV14, with unresolved D. The CDR3 is 13 amino acids. Trimming removed 1 base from V and 6 bases from J, with 9 bases in between. CDR1 and CDR2 from the germline V gene are SGHDN and FVKESK. CDR3 region: CASSQGRWHGYTF. The CDR3 bases are TGTGCCAGCAGCCAAGGGAGGTGGCATGGCTACACCTTC.

V and J are TRBV5-4 and TRBJ2-5; D is undetermined. V was shortened by 0 bases and J by 2 bases, with 5 bases between the two germline ends. The V gene's germline CDR1 is SGHNT and CDR2 YYREEE (reference sequence). This CDR3 region has 13 residues. The CDR3 protein is CASSLEQQETQYF. CDR3 nucleotides: TGTGCCAGCAGCTTGGAACAGCAAGAGACCCAGTACTTC.

This clone was counted once. The V and J genes are TRBV11-2 and TRBJ2-7; the D gene is possibly TRBD1 (6 bases). The CDR3 runs 15 residues. The V end was cut by 5 bases, the J end by 2 bases, with 16 bases between. Germline V gene data show CDR1 as SGHAT and CDR2 as FQNNGV. The DNA for the CDR3 is TGTGCCAGCAGCCTGACTCCGACAGGCCCCTACGAGCAGTACTTC. Encoded protein: CASSLTPTGPYEQYF.

The chain recombines TRBV19 with TRBJ1-5; tentative D call: TRBD1 (6 bases). From germline, CDR1 is LNHDA and CDR2 SQIVND (reference sequence). The CDR3 sequence is 12 residues long. V lost 6 bases and J lost 6, with 9 bases in between. The CDR3 DNA reads as TGTGCCAGTAGCCTACAGGGTCAGCCCCAGCATTTT. Its protein product is CASSLQGQPQHF.

This chain connects TRBV6-2 or TRBV6-3 to TRBJ2-5; D is ambiguous. V was pared by 2 bases and J by 3 bases, with 19 bases between. The germline V gene has CDR1 MNHEY and CDR2 SVGEGT. The CDR3 is made up of 17 amino acids. CDR3 region: CASSYPPSKGWEETQYF. CDR3 nucleotide sequence: TGTGCCAGCAGTTACCCACCTTCAAAAGGGTGGGAAGAGACCCAGTACTTC.

This clone occurred once. CDR3 sequence: CASSPGTGLWETQYF. As DNA, the CDR3 is TGCGCCAGCAGCCCGGGGACAGGGTTATGGGAGACCCAGTACTTC. The chain couples TRBV5-1 to TRBJ2-5; TRBD1 matches 9 bases. The CDR3 covers 15 residues. V lost 4 bases and J lost 5; bases outside the gene matches: 9. Germline V CDR1 and CDR2: SGHRS, YFSETQ.

The J gene is TRBJ2-5, the V gene TRBV6-6; 7 nucleotides align to TRBD1. The germline V gene encodes CDR1 MNHNY and CDR2 SVGAGI (reference sequence). The CDR3 spans 12 residues. The V and J ends lost 6 bases and 13 bases, in that order; junction bases with no gene match: 11. This CDR3 is CASSPGQINVYF. The DNA of the CDR3 is TGTGCCAGCAGCCCGGGACAGATTAACGTGTACTTC.